This T cell receptor (beta chain) was sequenced during a study of CD8 T cells in cerebrospinal fluid in Alzheimer's disease. Study-level points and caveats: EBV-specific TCRs in cerebrospinal fluid reportedly do not establish a causal EBV–Alzheimer's link.

Profiling of CSF cells used 10X single-cell V(D)J plus 5' expression. TCRdb reprocessed the 10x single-cell sequencing reads, with one entry per CDR3 protein and no DNA. This sample carries 1,500 to 2,000 distinct CDR3 sequences, with around 10% going to the ten biggest clones. This CDR3 comprises 13 residues. The germline gives CDR1 SGHVS, CDR2 FQNEAQ. Concerning this clonotype: Its antigen is still unknown.

Biomarkers including neurofilament, amyloid-beta and tau confirmed neurodegeneration in the patients. Sequencing used cerebrospinal fluid. This chain joins TRBV7-8 and TRBJ2-3. The clonotype comes from a human donor with mild cognitive impairment. CDR3 sequence reads: CASSQWGTDTQYF.